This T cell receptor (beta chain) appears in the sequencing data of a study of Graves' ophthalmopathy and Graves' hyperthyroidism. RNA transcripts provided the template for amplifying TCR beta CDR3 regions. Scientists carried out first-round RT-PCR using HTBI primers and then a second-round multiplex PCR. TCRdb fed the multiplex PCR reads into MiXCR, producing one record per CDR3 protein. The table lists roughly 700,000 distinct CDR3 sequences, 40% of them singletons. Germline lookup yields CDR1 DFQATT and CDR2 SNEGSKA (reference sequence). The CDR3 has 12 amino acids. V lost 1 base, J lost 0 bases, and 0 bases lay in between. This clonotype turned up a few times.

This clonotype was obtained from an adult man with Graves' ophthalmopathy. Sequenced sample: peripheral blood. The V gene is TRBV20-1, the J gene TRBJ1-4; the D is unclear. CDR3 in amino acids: CSARATNEKLFF. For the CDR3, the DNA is TGCAGTGCTAGAGCAACTAATGAAAAACTGTTTTTT.